The 14 T cell receptor beta chains in this list originate from one sample, sequenced in a study of OX40 agonist ivuxolimab in advanced cancers. Here immunoSEQ multiplex PCR was the method, and the copy in TCRdb shows in-frame clones only, minus some. The sample has fewer than 35,000 clones, approximately 88% seen once; the top ten hold about 53%. Sequencing was performed on CD4+ or CD8+ T cells sorted from blood, taken in a trial of the OX40 agonist ivuxolimab. Receptor source: an adult with an advanced solid tumor such as melanoma, head and neck, liver or kidney cancer.

The rearrangement links TRBV5-4 to TRBJ1-2; D uncertain. Trimming pared 5 bases from V and 6 bases from J, leaving 11 bases between. The CDR3 contains 12 residues. The V gene's germline CDR1 is SGHNT and CDR2 YYREEE (reference sequence). The CDR3 nucleotides are TGTGCCAGCAGTCGTGATTGGGATGGCTACACCTTC. Translation: CASSRDWDGYTF.

This chain joins TRBV19 and TRBJ2-1; D is undetermined. CDR1 is LNHDA and CDR2 is SQIVND in the germline V gene (reference sequence). This CDR3 is 15 amino acids long. With 5 bases removed from V and 0 bases from J, the gap between germline ends came to 11 bases. The CDR3: CASSFQDPSYNEQFF. CDR3 nucleotide sequence: TGTGCCAGTAGTTTTCAGGACCCCTCCTACAATGAGCAGTTCTTC.

The J gene is TRBJ2-1, the V gene TRBV6-5; 7 nucleotides match TRBD1. CDR3 length: 13 amino acids. Trimming cost V 10 bases and J 6 bases; bases outside gene matches: 9. Germline V gives CDR1 MNHEY, CDR2 SVGAGI. CDR3 coding DNA: TGTGCCATCGGACAGGCCACTGCCAATGAGCAGTTCTTC. Amino acids: CAIGQATANEQFF.

The DNA of the CDR3 is TGTGCCAGCAGCTTATCGAGTAACAATGAGCAGTTCTTC. This codes for CASSLSSNNEQFF. V and J are TRBV7-9 and TRBJ2-1; D remains ambiguous. Per the germline V gene, CDR1 is SEHNR and CDR2 is FQNEAQ (reference sequence). The V and J ends lost 2 bases and 5 bases respectively, with 7 bases between them. The CDR3 length is 13 residues.

The sample holds many counts of this clone. The CDR3 protein is CASSLGSANTEAFF. The CDR3 bases are TGTGCCAGCAGTTTAGGGTCGGCCAACACTGAAGCTTTCTTT. The rearrangement links TRBV27 to TRBJ1-1; D gene uncertain. CDR3 length: 14 residues. Deletions cut 2 bases from V and 2 bases from J, with 9 bases between. Germline-derived CDR1 and CDR2 are MNHEY and SMNVEV (reference sequence).

CDR3 protein: CASSVVPNSDYSNQPQHF. CDR3 DNA: TGTGCCAGCAGCGTAGTTCCTAACAGCGATTATAGCAATCAGCCCCAGCATTTT. The J gene is TRBJ1-5, the V gene TRBV9, with D unresolved. V was shortened by 0 bases and J by 0 bases, with 16 bases between the two germline ends. Per the germline V gene, CDR1 is SGDLS and CDR2 is YYNGEE. The CDR3 sequence is 18 residues long.

The chain employs TRBV28 and TRBJ2-3; 12 nucleotides align to TRBD2. Germline V CDR1 and CDR2: MDHEN, SYDVKM. Unmatched junction bases numbered 7, after V lost 7 bases and J lost 5 bases. There are 15 residues in the CDR3. The CDR3 here is CASTGLAGILDTQYF. As DNA, the CDR3 is TGTGCCAGCACCGGACTAGCGGGGATTTTAGATACGCAGTATTTT.

V and J are TRBV28 and TRBJ2-6, with TRBD1 matching 11 bases. CDR1 MDHEN and CDR2 SYDVKM come from the germline V gene. The CDR3 consists of 18 residues. With 0 bases clipped from V and 1 base from J, the junction kept 2 bases outside the gene matches. Here the CDR3 reads CASSLWDRGQSGANVLTF. CDR3 nucleotide sequence: TGTGCCAGCAGTTTATGGGACAGGGGGCAATCTGGGGCCAACGTCCTGACTTTC. Based on the CDR3 plus reference TRBV28 and TRBJ2-6, the full variable domain is DVKVTQSSRYLVKRTGEKVFLECVQDMDHENMFWYRQDPGLGLRLIYFSYDVKMKEKGDIPEGYSVSREKKERFSLILESASTNQTSMYLCASSLWDRGQSGANVLTFGAGSRLTVL.

The chain carries TRBV9 and TRBJ1-3, with a tentative D call TRBD1 (5 bases). Deletions cut 0 bases from V and 8 bases from J, with 21 bases between. Germline V gene lookup returns CDR1 SGDLS and CDR2 YYNGEE. The CDR3 contains 17 residues. CDR3 sequence: CASSVGLGAGSLDTIYF. In DNA, the CDR3 is TGTGCCAGCAGCGTAGGTCTCGGGGCAGGGAGTCTAGACACCATATATTTT. The variable domain in full, with the rest retrieved from reference TRBV9 and TRBJ1-3, is DSGVTQTPKHLITATGQRVTLRCSPRSGDLSVYWYQQSLDQGLQFLIQYYNGEERAKGNILERFSAQQFPDLHSELNLSSLELGDSALYFCASSVGLGAGSLDTIYFGEGSWLTVV.

This chain joins TRBV4-1 and TRBJ2-2, with TRBD1 matching 10 bases. Trimming cost V 10 bases and J 5 bases; bases outside gene matches: 7. The germline V gene encodes CDR1 MGHRA and CDR2 YSYEKL. CDR3 size: 14 residues. The CDR3 reads CATTQGQGTGELFF. The CDR3 coding sequence is TGCGCCACCACGCAGGGACAGGGGACCGGGGAGCTGTTTTTT.

The chain uses TRBV5-6 and TRBJ1-1; D not certain. Germline V CDR1 and CDR2: SGHDT, YYEEEE. V lost 2 bases, J lost 0 bases, and 11 bases lay in between. The CDR3 length is 15 residues. CDR3 loop: CASSFTGNLNTEAFF. CDR3 in DNA: TGTGCCAGCAGCTTTACGGGGAATTTGAACACTGAAGCTTTCTTT.

This chain connects TRBV7-2 to TRBJ2-7; D may match TRBD1 or TRBD2 (6 bases each). The CDR3 totals 15 residues. Between the trimmed V and J ends, which lost 1 base and 4 bases, there was a span of 14 bases. Per germline, CDR1 SGHTA and CDR2 FQGNSA. CDR3 nucleotides: TGTGCCAGCAGCTTAGTTAGGGGGGCTGGGTACGAGCAGTACTTC. It yields the protein CASSLVRGAGYEQYF.

The rearrangement joins TRBV7-8 to TRBJ1-4; no clear D. V dropped 3 bases and J dropped 8 bases, with 13 bases sitting between them. This CDR3 has 14 residues. Germline-derived CDR1 and CDR2 are SGHVS and FQNEAQ. The CDR3 coding sequence is TGTGCCAGCAGCTTGGGGTCGGGCCAAGAAAAACTGTTTTTT. It is translated as CASSLGSGQEKLFF.

The chain is built from TRBV11-2 and TRBJ2-7, with no clear D. The CDR3 runs to 13 residues. With 5 bases removed from V and 2 bases from J, the gap between germline ends came to 10 bases. Germline CDR1 reads SGHAT; CDR2 reads FQNNGV. The chain's CDR3 is CASSPDFPYEQYF. The CDR3, as DNA: TGTGCCAGCAGCCCTGACTTCCCCTACGAGCAGTACTTC.